This T cell receptor beta chain was documented in a study of blood T cell repertoires in COVID-19. Profiled with immunoSEQ multiplex PCR; TCRdb holds only in-frame clones, not every one. The table shows 250,000 to 350,000 clones, with 89% occurring only once. The V segment lost 6 bases and the J segment 4 bases; nucleotides outside the gene matches: 15. This CDR3 has 16 residues. Germline V gene data show CDR1 as MNHEY and CDR2 as SMNVEV (reference sequence). The sequenced material came from peripheral blood. This sequence was found in a man between 18 and 35 years old who had recovered from COVID-19. V is TRBV27 and J is TRBJ2-7; TRBD1 agrees at 7 bases. Written as DNA, the CDR3 is TGTGCCAGCAGACGCCAAGTACAGACAGGGTGGTACGAGCAGTACTTC. Protein product: CASRRQVQTGWYEQYF.